This TCR beta chain comes out of a study of cytomegalovirus exposure and HLA in healthy donors. The CDR3 is 16 amino acids. Germline lookup yields CDR1 MNHEY and CDR2 SMNVEV (reference sequence). Deletions cut 5 bases from V and 0 bases from J, with 14 bases between. In this sample, this clone turned up a few times. A multiplex PCR was run with 60 Vbeta primers and 13 Jbeta primers. Produced via immunoSEQ multiplex PCR; TCRdb's table is partial and in-frame only. The profile covers 97,000 or so clones, with around 67% appearing a single time and 2% to 3% taken by the ten largest. The clonotype originates from a man aged 45-65 years in good health and CMV-seronegative. The specimen sequenced was PBMCs. The rearrangement links TRBV27 to TRBJ2-1; D is unclear. As DNA, the CDR3 is TGTGCCAGCAGTCCTGTCGGAGTGGGCTCCTACAATGAGCAGTTCTTC. Translating it yields CASSPVGVGSYNEQFF.